Described below is a single T cell receptor beta chain sequence and its context. A J-beta primer mix and a sample-barcoded 5' primer were used in a second PCR of roughly 6 to 11 cycles. TCRdb recomputed calls from the 5' RACE reads with MiXCR, one row per CDR3 protein. The repertoire holds about 1.6 million distinct CDR3 sequences, with 34% as singletons. The CDR3 has 16 residues. The V and J ends lost 7 bases and 3 bases, in that order; junction bases with no gene match: 15. In germline, CDR1 is SGDLS, CDR2 YYNGEE. This sample was taken from a study of blood T cells in healthy people across ages. This receptor was obtained from a woman aged 25-40 years in good health. V usage is TRBV9 and J usage is TRBJ2-7; 8 nucleotides agree with TRBD2. The material sequenced was blood. In DNA form, the CDR3 reads TGTGCCAGCCGCGACACCGGGACTAGGAGCCACTACGAGCAGTACTTC. This gives the protein CASRDTGTRSHYEQYF.